These T cell receptor beta chains were read from a single sample in a study of neurological immune-mediated disorders. MiXCR, applied by TCRdb to the 5' RACE reads, yields one record per CDR3 protein. The table includes tens of thousands of distinct CDR3 sequences, around 3.6% detected once. The sequenced sample consisted of PBMCs. The receptors were sampled from a man aged 30 to 39 with multiple sclerosis. Both conserved end residues are part of each CDR3. The D gene is left open where the match is weak. Only some rows state a clone size, as once, few, many or a class for expanded clones.

- TRBJ1-2 TRBV15 many TGTGCCACCAGCAGGGGAGTTGGCGGAAAATATGGCTACACCTTC CATSRGVGGKYGYTF
- TRBJ2-1 TRBV7-2 - TGTGCCAGCAGCAACTTGAGAGTTGGTGAGCAGTTCTTC CASSNLRVGEQFF
TRBD2 TRBJ2-1 TRBV5-1 many TGCGCCAGCGCTAGCGGAAATGAGCAGTTCTTC CASASGNEQFF
- TRBJ2-2 TRBV11-3 many TGTGCCAGCAGCTTAGATCTGTCGGGGAACGGGGAGCTGTTTTTT CASSLDLSGNGELFF
- TRBJ2-5 TRBV29-1 many TGCTCGGGGTCGGAAGAGACCCAGTACTTC CSGSEETQYF
TRBD1 TRBJ2-7 TRBV29-1 many TGCAGCTACGGACAGGGGGTAGGGGAGCAGTACTTC CSYGQGVGEQYF
- TRBJ1-1 TRBV18 many TGTGCCAGCTCACCATACGATCAGGGACCCGGCGGGGCAATGAACACTGAAGCTTTCTTT CASSPYDQGPGGAMNTEAFF
- TRBJ1-1 TRBV7-3 - TGTGCCAGCAGCTTAATGACGGACACCGAAGCTTTCTTT CASSLMTDTEAFF
- TRBJ2-5 TRBV7-9 many TGTGCCAGCAACCAGGGAAGAGAGACCCAGTACTTC CASNQGRETQYF
- TRBJ2-3 TRBV29-1 many TGCAGCGTTTGGGGAGGACCGATCACAGATACGCAGTATTTT CSVWGGPITDTQYF
- TRBJ1-2 TRBV5-6 many TGTGCCAGCAGCTTTGGAGAGAACTATGGCTACACCTTC CASSFGENYGYTF
TRBD1 TRBJ2-7 TRBV20-1 many TGCAGTGCTCCAGGGGGAGACTGGTACGAGCAGTACTTC CSAPGGDWYEQYF
- TRBJ2-1 TRBV11-2 many TGTGCCAGCAGCCCAAGAAATGAGCAGTTCTTC CASSPRNEQFF
- TRBJ2-3 TRBV9 many TGTGCCAGCAGCGCGGGACTGTCTAGCACAGATACGCAGTATTTT CASSAGLSSTDTQYF
- TRBJ1-4 TRBV5-1 many TGCGCCAGCAGCGGAGACAGCGTTAATGAAAAACTGTTTTTT CASSGDSVNEKLFF
- TRBJ2-7 TRBV7-7 many TGTGCTAGCAGCTTAGGCAGGGGCGACGAGCAGTACTTC CASSLGRGDEQYF
TRBD2 TRBJ2-1 TRBV6-5 many TGTGCCAGCAGCCCGCAAGCGGGAGGATACAATGAGCAGTTCTTC CASSPQAGGYNEQFF
- TRBJ1-5 TRBV7-8 - TGTGCCAGCAGCGCGGATTTCCCCGCAGGTTCGGAGAATTTT CASSADFPAGSENF
- TRBJ1-5 TRBV20-1 many TGCAGTGCTAGAGATCCTGGGGCAGTAACTAGCAATCAGCCCCAGCATTTT CSARDPGAVTSNQPQHF
- TRBJ2-7 TRBV5-6 many TGTGCCAGCAGTCGGGACATCCCCTACGAGCAGTACTTC CASSRDIPYEQYF
- TRBJ2-7 TRBV20-1 - TGCAGTGCCTTCGTAGGACCCTACGAGCAGTACTTC CSAFVGPYEQYF
TRBD1 TRBJ2-7 TRBV12-3/TRBV12-4 many TGTGCCAGCAGCAACCGGGACAGGGGAACCTACGAGCAGTACTTC CASSNRDRGTYEQYF
- TRBJ1-2 TRBV6-1 many TGTGCCAGCAGTGAAGCGACGGCAGGACGAAACTATGGCTACACCTTC CASSEATAGRNYGYTF
TRBD1 TRBJ2-5 TRBV11-2 many TGTGCCAGCAGCGATTGGACAGGGAGAGAGACCCAGTACTTC CASSDWTGRETQYF
- TRBJ2-2 TRBV20-1 many TGCAGTGCTAGCGCTGGGGCCAACACCGGGGAGCTGTTTTTT CSASAGANTGELFF
TRBD2 TRBJ2-5 TRBV20-1 many TGCAGTGCTAGAGAGGGAGGGGTCCAGACCCAGTACTTC CSAREGGVQTQYF
- TRBJ2-7 TRBV7-8 many TGTGCCAGCAGCTTAGGTCGGATGTCCTACGAGCAGTACTTC CASSLGRMSYEQYF
TRBD2 TRBJ2-5 TRBV10-3 many TGTGCCATCAGTGAGTCGACTGGGACTAGCGGGAGAGAGACCCAGTACTTC CAISESTGTSGRETQYF
- TRBJ2-3 TRBV20-1 many TGCAGTGCTCGACCCCGGGCCGCCGAAACAGATACGCAGTATTTT CSARPRAAETDTQYF
TRBD2 TRBJ2-5 TRBV29-1 many TGCAGCGTTGAACTGGCGGGAGTGTCGGGGGAGACCCAGTACTTC CSVELAGVSGETQYF
- TRBJ2-1 TRBV27 many TGTGCCAGCGGATGGACTGCAGACAATGAGCAGTTCTTC CASGWTADNEQFF
- TRBJ2-5 TRBV20-1 few TGCAGCCGACGAGGGGAAGGCCAAGAGACCCAGTACTTC CSRRGEGQETQYF
- TRBJ1-1 TRBV7-9 many TGTGCCAGCAGCTTAGCGTGGGGTACGAACACTGAAGCTTTCTTT CASSLAWGTNTEAFF
- TRBJ1-5 TRBV5-6 few TGTGCCAGCAGCTTGGGGACATGGCATCAGCCCCAGCATTTT CASSLGTWHQPQHF
TRBD2 TRBJ2-7 TRBV7-9 many TGTGCCAGCAGCTTAGCAGCGGGGGGGGACGAGCAGTACTTC CASSLAAGGDEQYF
- TRBJ2-5 TRBV7-3 many TGTGCCAGCAGCCTCATGGGGAGTCAAGAGACCCAGTACTTC CASSLMGSQETQYF
- TRBJ2-5 TRBV29-1 many TGCAGCGTCGGACAGCAAGAGACCCAGTACTTC CSVGQQETQYF
- TRBJ2-7 TRBV3-1 many TGTGCCAGCAGCCACGTCGGGTCGGGGGGCACCTACGAGCAGTACTTC CASSHVGSGGTYEQYF
- TRBJ1-4 TRBV27 many TGTGCCAGCAGTTTATCCCGGGGAACTGAAAAACTGTTTTTT CASSLSRGTEKLFF
- TRBJ2-1 TRBV20-1 many TGCAGTGCTAGAGGATTTCAGGGGCGGTACAATGAGCAGTTCTTC CSARGFQGRYNEQFF
- TRBJ1-1 TRBV20-1 many TGCAGTGCTAGAACTCAGGGGCGGACTGAAGCTTTCTTT CSARTQGRTEAFF